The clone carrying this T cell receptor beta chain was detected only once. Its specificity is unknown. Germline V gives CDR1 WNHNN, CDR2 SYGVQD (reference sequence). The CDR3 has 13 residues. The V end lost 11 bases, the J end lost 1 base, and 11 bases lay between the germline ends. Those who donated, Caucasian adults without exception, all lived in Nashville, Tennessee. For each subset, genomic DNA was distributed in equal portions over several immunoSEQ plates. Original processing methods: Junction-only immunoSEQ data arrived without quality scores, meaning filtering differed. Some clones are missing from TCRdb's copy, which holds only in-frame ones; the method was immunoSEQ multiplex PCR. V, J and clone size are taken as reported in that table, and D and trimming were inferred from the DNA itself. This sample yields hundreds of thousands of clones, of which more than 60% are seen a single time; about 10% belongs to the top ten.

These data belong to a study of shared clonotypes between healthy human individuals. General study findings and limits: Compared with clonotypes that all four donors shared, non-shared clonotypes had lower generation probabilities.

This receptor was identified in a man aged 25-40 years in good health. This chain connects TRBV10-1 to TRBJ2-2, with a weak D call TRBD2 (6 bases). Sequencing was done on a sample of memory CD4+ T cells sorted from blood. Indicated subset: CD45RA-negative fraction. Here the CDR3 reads CAAIGGNTGELFF. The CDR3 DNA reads TGCGCCGCGATCGGGGGGAACACCGGGGAGCTGTTTTTT.